Below, 27 T cell receptor beta chains from the same sample are listed, as sequenced in a study of tumor and adjacent non-tumor tissue in lung cancer. RNA was extracted from bulk tissue without any cell sorting. The library came from three nested PCR rounds adapted from ARM-PCR protocols. TCRdb itself ran the multiplex PCR reads through MiXCR, one entry per CDR3 protein. This table has some 99,000 distinct CDR3 sequences, roughly 73% appearing once. Input material: lung tumor tissue. The source of these receptors is a woman in her sixties or seventies with non-small cell lung cancer.

This clonotype was counted between two and nine times. The V call is TRBV28, the J call TRBJ2-1, with D tentatively TRBD2 (5 bases). This CDR3 has 13 residues. Looked up from germline, CDR1 is MDHEN and CDR2 is SYDVKM. Trimming cost V 5 bases and J 6 bases, with 11 bases left between them. CDR3 bases: TGTGCCAGCAGTCCCCCCCGGGGCAATGAGCAGTTCTTC. It encodes CASSPPRGNEQFF.

As for this clonotype: One junction end does not reproduce the germline sequence, and a read error may be involved. The chain carries TRBV5-4 and TRBJ1-2; weak D call: TRBD1 (6 bases). Germline V CDR1 and CDR2: SGHNT, YYREEE (reference sequence). The CDR3 runs 18 residues. CDR3 in DNA: TGTGCCTGCAGCTTGGGGGGTCCGGGACACACCACTCCCAATGGCTACACCTTC. Translation gives CACSLGGPGHTTPNGYTF.

Details on this clonotype: A read error may account for a junction end that differs from germline. This chain connects TRBV4-3 to TRBJ2-5; D assignment may be TRBD1 or TRBD2 (5 bases each). CDR3 length: 15 amino acids. Germline V gene sequence: CDR1 LGHNA, CDR2 YSLEER. The CDR3 DNA sequence: TGCGCCAGCAGCCAAAGAACGACAGAGTGGGAGACCCAATACTTC. This encodes CASSQRTTEWETQYF.

Of note for this clonotype: A single base separates this from a much larger clone, so it may be a read error. V and J are TRBV5-4 and TRBJ1-1; TRBD1 is a possible D gene (5 bases). CDR3 size: 15 residues. V was pared by 1 base and J by 10 bases, with 20 bases between. The germline gives CDR1 SGHNT, CDR2 YYREEE (reference sequence). Here the CDR3 DNA reads TGTGCCAGCAGCTTGAAGTTAGGGGTTGACGGTGTAGCTTTCTTT. This encodes CASSLKLGVDGVAFF.

This chain uses TRBV11-2 with TRBJ2-7; 12 bases agree with TRBD2. Matching the DNA end better, TRBJ2-1 makes the J call doubtful. CDR3 size: 15 residues. Germline CDR1 is SGHAT and CDR2 is FQNNGV. The CDR3 coding sequence is TGTGCCAGCAGCTATGAGACTAGCGGGGGATACGAGCAGTTCTTC. Its translation is CASSYETSGGYEQFF.

Remarks on this clonotype: Being one base from a much bigger clone, this may be a read error. This chain uses TRBV6-2 or TRBV6-3 with TRBJ1-1, with a weak D call TRBD1 (5 bases). Trimming cost V 5 bases and J 4 bases, with 17 bases left between them. CDR1 is MNHEY and CDR2 is SVGEGT in the germline V gene. CDR3 length: 15 residues. CDR3 DNA sequence: TGTGCCAGCAGTAAAGGCAGGGTGTGGAGCACTGAAGCTTTCTTT. It is translated as CASSKGRVWSTEAFF.

To note about this clonotype: The junction shows a germline mismatch at one end, possibly a read error. The rearrangement joins TRBV29-1 to TRBJ2-7; 7 nucleotides line up with TRBD1. This CDR3 is built from 15 residues. Per the germline V gene, CDR1 is SQVTM and CDR2 is ANQGSEA. As DNA, the CDR3 is TGCAGTGTTGGACTCCGACAGGGAGCTTCCTACGAGCAGTACTTC. This gives the protein CSVGLRQGASYEQYF.

With regard to this clonotype: This may be a read error, as it is one base from a much larger clone. The chain carries TRBV20-1 and TRBJ2-3, with a weak D call TRBD1 (7 bases). The CDR3 is 14 amino acids. Trimming left V 8 bases short and J 5 bases short, with 20 bases between. Germline CDR1 DFQATT, CDR2 SNEGSKA (reference sequence). This CDR3 is CSSWDRAEGDTQYF. CDR3 in DNA: TGCAGTTCTTGGGACAGAGCGGAGGGAGATACGCAGTATTTT.

A remark on this clonotype: A much larger clone differs from this one at a single base, so this may be a read error. The genes are TRBV6-1 and TRBJ1-5; D not certain. CDR1 is MNHNS, CDR2 SASEGT, per germline. The CDR3 consists of 13 residues. With 7 bases removed from V and 4 bases from J, the gap between germline ends came to 11 bases. DNA for the CDR3: TGTGCCAGCACTGCCGCGGGGAATCAGCCCCAGCATTTT. Translation gives CASTAAGNQPQHF.

To note about this clonotype: A much larger clone lies a single base off, so this may be a read error. The genes are TRBV6-2 or TRBV6-3 and TRBJ2-7; D is perhaps TRBD1 (6 bases). CDR3 length: 16 residues. Per germline, CDR1 MNHEY and CDR2 SVGEGT. The V gene lost 6 bases and the J gene lost 0 bases, with 18 bases spanning the gap. As DNA, the CDR3 is TGTGCCAGCAGCTCCCGTCATAGACAGGCCTCCTACGAGCAGTACTTC. Translating it yields CASSSRHRQASYEQYF.

This clonotype has a single count. An end of the junction differs from the germline gene, which may be a read error. V usage is TRBV11-2 and J usage is TRBJ2-1, with a weak D call TRBD1 (6 bases). Germline CDR1 SGHAT, CDR2 FQNNGV. The CDR3 totals 14 residues. CDR3 in amino acids: CASSLGTRVLSRFF. The CDR3 DNA reads as TGTGCCAGTAGCTTAGGGACACGGGTCTTAAGTAGGTTCTTC.

The table lists this clonotype with a few counts. This may be a read error: a much more frequent sequence differs by one nucleotide. The gene calls are TRBV4-3 and TRBJ1-2; possibly TRBD1 for D (5 bases). CDR3 length: 15 amino acids. Germline V gene data show CDR1 as LGHNA and CDR2 as YSLEER. Trimming left V 0 bases short and J 2 bases short, with 10 bases between. The CDR3 loop is CASSQDLRGNYGYTF. The CDR3 DNA reads TGCGCCAGCAGCCAAGATTTACGGGGGAACTATGGCTACACCTTC.

Remarks on this clonotype: Compared with germline, one end of the junction differs, possibly owing to a read error. The V gene is TRBV6-6, the J gene TRBJ1-1; 7 bases align to TRBD1. CDR3 length: 17 amino acids. The germline CDR1 and CDR2 sequences are MNHNY and SVGAGI (reference sequence). CDR3 nucleotides: TGTGCCAGCAGTTACGGGACAGTTAATAACATGAACACTCAAGCTTTCTTT. Residues: CASSYGTVNNMNTQAFF.

J is TRBJ2-3 and V is TRBV6-6, with no clear D. CDR3 length: 16 amino acids. CDR1 and CDR2 (germline): MNHNY, SVGAGI (reference sequence). Trimming took off 0 bases at V and 5 bases at J, with 15 bases between the two ends. CDR3 nucleotides: TGTGCCAGCAGTTACTCGCGGCTATGTGATTTAGATACGCAGTATTTT. Protein product: CASSYSRLCDLDTQYF.

A note on this clonotype: One junction end disagrees with the germline gene, perhaps due to a read error. The rearrangement uses TRBV20-1 and TRBJ2-1; 7 bases line up with TRBD2. Germline V lookup: CDR1 DFQATT, CDR2 SNEGSKA (reference sequence). The CDR3 is 17 residues long. For the CDR3, the DNA is TGCAATGCTAGAGATATGACCGGGAGGAGCTCCTACAATGAGCAGTTCTTC. Protein sequence: CNARDMTGRSSYNEQFF.

In its sample, this clonotype was seen once. The chain is built from TRBV12-3 or TRBV12-4 and TRBJ2-2; the match to TRBD1 covers 10 bases. The V segment lost 7 bases and the J segment 5 bases; nucleotides outside the gene matches: 7. CDR3 length: 15 amino acids. The CDR3 region is CASIQRQGATGELFF. The DNA for the CDR3 is TGTGCCAGCATTCAGAGACAGGGGGCAACCGGGGAGCTGTTTTTT.

As regards this clonotype: Being one base from a much bigger clone, this may be a read error. The chain recombines TRBV4-3 with TRBJ2-6; D is possibly TRBD2 (6 bases). Germline V gene lookup returns CDR1 LGHNA and CDR2 YSLEER. The CDR3 consists of 15 residues. The CDR3 loop reads CASSQETGGADVLTF. The DNA for the CDR3 is TGCGCCAGCAGCCAAGAAACAGGCGGGGCCGACGTCCTGACTTTC.

Details on this clonotype: The CDR3 carries no conserved terminal phenylalanine or tryptophan, so it likely arises from a read error. This chain joins TRBV29-1 and TRBJ2-3; TRBD1 matches at 7 bases. Germline V lookup: CDR1 SQVTM, CDR2 ANQGSEA. The CDR3 has 14 amino acids. Trimming cost V 7 bases and J 2 bases; bases outside gene matches: 9. The CDR3: CSGQGSLYTDTQYI. In DNA form, the CDR3 reads TGCAGCGGACAGGGTTCGCTTTACACAGATACGCAGTATATT.

With respect to this clonotype: At one end, the junction sequence differs from germline, possibly due to a read error. The rearrangement uses TRBV11-2 and TRBJ2-7; D call uncertain. Per the germline V gene, CDR1 is SGHAT and CDR2 is FQNNGV. The length of the CDR3 is 13 residues. The CDR3 DNA is TGTACCAGCAGCCTTCCTCCCCAGCGCGAGCAGTATTTC. It codes for CTSSLPPQREQYF. Looking up the rest from reference TRBV11-2 and TRBJ2-7 gives the full variable domain: EAGVAQSPRYKIIEKRQSVAFWCNPISGHATLYWYQQILGQGPKLLIQFQNNGVVDDSQLPKDRFSAERLKGVDSTLKIQPAKLEDSAVYLCTSSLPPQREQYFGPGTRLTVT.

The V and J genes are TRBV10-3 and TRBJ1-6, with 9 bases matching TRBD1. Trimming at V came to 6 bases and at J to 18 bases, leaving 12 bases not matched to a gene. CDR1 is ENHRY, CDR2 SYGVKD, per germline. The CDR3 is made up of 13 amino acids. CDR3 nucleotides: TGTGCCATCAGAAGGGACAGGGACTCACTCCCCCACTTT. Its protein is CAIRRDRDSLPHF.

About this clonotype itself: Germline is not matched at one junction end, which may reflect a read error. The chain couples TRBV5-4 to TRBJ1-6; a possible D gene is TRBD1 (6 bases). CDR1 SGHNT and CDR2 YYREEE come from the germline V gene (reference sequence). There are 13 residues in the CDR3. CDR3 residues: CVSSQQGGSPLHF. The CDR3 DNA follows: TGTGTCAGCAGTCAACAGGGCGGATCACCCCTCCACTTT.

With regard to this clonotype: One base away lies a much larger clone, so this may be a sequencing read error. V and J are TRBV20-1 and TRBJ2-3; D call uncertain. CDR1 DFQATT and CDR2 SNEGSKA come from the germline V gene (reference sequence). CDR3 size: 12 residues. CDR3 in DNA: TGCAGAGCTATCAGTAGCACAGATACGCAGTATTTT. Protein: CRAISSTDTQYF.

This clonotype came up once. A much more abundant neighbour one base away suggests this may be a read error. Lacking the conserved final phenylalanine or tryptophan, this CDR3 likely reflects a read error. J is TRBJ1-2 and V is TRBV4-1; TRBD1 matches at 8 bases. Germline CDR1 and CDR2: MGHRA and YSYEKL. This CDR3 has 16 amino acids. Germline trimming cut 0 bases from V and 4 bases from J; bases unmatched to any gene: 7. CDR3 sequence (DNA): TGCGCCAGCAGCCAAGATTCGGCAGGGGGCCTCTATGGCTACACCATC. Translation: CASSQDSAGGLYGYTI.

On this clonotype: This could be a read error, since a much larger clone is one nucleotide away. The conserved final phenylalanine or tryptophan is absent from the CDR3, which likely points to a read error. The CDR3 loop is CASSLSRGRNEQFC. The CDR3 DNA follows: TGTGCCAGCAGCTTAAGCAGGGGACGAAATGAGCAGTTCTGC. The gene calls are TRBV11-2 and TRBJ2-1; D possibly corresponds to TRBD1 (6 bases). Trimming pared 2 bases from V and 7 bases from J, leaving 12 bases between. The CDR3 spans 14 residues. Per germline, CDR1 SGHAT and CDR2 FQNNGV.

V usage is TRBV28 and J usage is TRBJ2-1; 15 bases agree with TRBD2. This CDR3 spans 16 amino acids. Germline assignment: CDR1 MDHEN and CDR2 SYDVKM. The J segment lost 10 bases and the V segment lost 8 bases, leaving 12 bases of the junction unmatched. CDR3 nucleotides: TGTGCCAGCGGTCCCTGGACTAGCGGGAGGGCGGACGAGCAGTTCTTC. This gives the protein CASGPWTSGRADEQFF.

Note on this clonotype: A clone one base away is much larger, so this may be a read error. The rearrangement joins TRBV6-2 or TRBV6-3 to TRBJ1-1, with D tentatively TRBD1 (5 bases). CDR1 is MNHEY and CDR2 is SVGEGT in the germline V gene. CDR3 length equals 15 residues. CDR3 in amino acids: CATHLFSGMGTEALF. CDR3 bases: TGTGCCACCCATCTCTTCTCGGGGATGGGGACTGAAGCTTTATTT.

Concerning this clonotype itself: This may arise from a read error, as a much more abundant clone is one base away. Here the CDR3 omits its conserved ending phenylalanine or tryptophan, so a read error is the likely source. The chain has TRBV29-1 and TRBJ1-2; unclear D gene. The V end was cut by 2 bases, the J end by 1 base, with 11 bases between. CDR3 length: 14 residues. From germline, CDR1 is SQVTM and CDR2 ANQGSEA. The CDR3 loop reads CSVEKGWGNYGYTL. The DNA of the CDR3 is TGCAGCGTTGAAAAGGGATGGGGTAACTATGGCTACACCTTA.